The 22 T cell receptor beta chains below come from one sample, sequenced in a study of T cell responses to AZD1222 COVID-19 vaccine (dated by TCRdb to about 2021). Library preparation was by the immunoSEQ multiplex PCR assay. Here the immuneACCESS table is served through TCRdb, limited to in-frame sequences with V and J called. Missing clones are a known gap in these copies; in checked studies unresolved V genes cover under half, and the rest lacks a known reason. This sample gives 150,000 or so clones in total; more than 85% of them show up just once. The ten largest clones capture around 5% of the sample. The time point tag for this specimen amounts to: baseline before first vaccination. The input for sequencing was peripheral blood, taken on day 0 of AZD1222 vaccination. All receptors derive from an adult in good health.

The J gene is TRBJ1-5, the V gene TRBV27; tentative D call: TRBD1 (5 bases). The germline gives CDR1 MNHEY, CDR2 SMNVEV (reference sequence). The CDR3 is 15 amino acids. V lost 6 bases and J 0 bases, leaving 12 bases between the germline ends. Here the CDR3 DNA reads TGTGCCAGCAGCCACAGGAGACATAGCAATCAGCCCCAGCATTTT. Translated, it gives CASSHRRHSNQPQHF.

The chain combines TRBV19 with TRBJ2-3; D is undetermined. V was shortened by 7 bases and J by 7 bases, with 9 bases between the two germline ends. The CDR3 totals 11 residues. Germline CDR1 reads LNHDA; CDR2 reads SQIVND (reference sequence). CDR3 loop: CASKERNTQYF. CDR3 nucleotide sequence: TGTGCCAGTAAGGAGCGAAATACGCAGTATTTT.

This chain links TRBV3-1 (or the pseudogene TRBV3-2) with TRBJ1-1; 10 nucleotides line up with TRBD1. Unmatched junction bases numbered 4, after V lost 5 bases and J lost 4 bases. Germline CDR1 is LGHDT and CDR2 is YNNKEL (reference sequence). The CDR3 loop spans 14 amino acids. The CDR3 sequence: CASSWGDRGTEAFF. As DNA, the CDR3 is TGTGCCAGCAGCTGGGGGGACAGGGGCACTGAAGCTTTCTTT.

V usage is TRBV9 and J usage is TRBJ2-1; D gene unclear. Germline assignment: CDR1 SGDLS and CDR2 YYNGEE. Trimming shortened V by 3 bases and J by 4 bases, and 14 bases separated the two germline ends. The CDR3 runs 15 residues. The CDR3 region has the DNA TGTGCCAGCAGCGAGCCGGCCAGCGCTTACAATGAGCAGTTCTTC. It is translated as CASSEPASAYNEQFF. The whole variable domain, remainder taken from reference TRBV9 and TRBJ2-1, is DSGVTQTPKHLITATGQRVTLRCSPRSGDLSVYWYQQSLDQGLQFLIQYYNGEERAKGNILERFSAQQFPDLHSELNLSSLELGDSALYFCASSEPASAYNEQFFGPGTRLTVL.

The genes are TRBV4-1 and TRBJ1-4; D call uncertain. Germline lookup yields CDR1 MGHRA and CDR2 YSYEKL. V lost 0 bases to trimming and J lost 4 bases, with 12 bases between them. The length of the CDR3 is 16 residues. The CDR3 sequence: CASSQDKGSYNEKLFF. The CDR3 DNA reads as TGCGCCAGCAGCCAAGATAAGGGCAGTTATAATGAAAAACTGTTTTTT.

This clone was seen once. This chain joins TRBV7-8 and TRBJ2-3, with 12 positions matching TRBD2. From germline, CDR1 is SGHVS and CDR2 FQNEAQ. The CDR3 consists of 17 residues. Trimming removed 5 bases from V and 3 bases from J; junction bases left unmatched: 9. The CDR3 DNA reads TGTGCCAGCAGCGCCCGACTAGCGGGAGAGGGAACAGATACGCAGTATTTT. It translates to CASSARLAGEGTDTQYF.

The chain combines TRBV5-1 with TRBJ2-1; TRBD2 aligns across 10 bases. The length of the CDR3 is 15 residues. Germline trimming cut 4 bases from V and 5 bases from J; bases unmatched to any gene: 6. CDR1 and CDR2 (germline): SGHRS, YFSETQ. CDR3 coding DNA: TGCGCCAGCAGCCCGGGACTAGCGATAAACAATGAGCAGTTCTTC. Residues: CASSPGLAINNEQFF.

The chain combines TRBV5-4 with TRBJ2-7, with 12 bases fitting TRBD2. Germline V lookup: CDR1 SGHNT, CDR2 YYREEE (reference sequence). This CDR3 spans 15 amino acids. Trimming removed 4 bases from V and 5 bases from J; junction bases left unmatched: 7. CDR3 DNA: TGTGCCAGCAGCAACCGACTAGCGGGAGCCCACGAGCAGTACTTC. Translated, it gives CASSNRLAGAHEQYF.

This clone is a singleton in its sample. The gene calls are TRBV27 and TRBJ2-1; a weak D match, TRBD2 (5 bases). CDR1 is MNHEY and CDR2 is SMNVEV in the germline V gene (reference sequence). The V and J ends lost 3 bases and 2 bases respectively, with 8 bases between them. The CDR3 is 14 residues long. The CDR3 spells CASSLAGAYNEQFF. CDR3 in DNA: TGTGCCAGCAGTTTGGCGGGCGCCTACAATGAGCAGTTCTTC.

The chain links TRBV10-2 to TRBJ1-4; D uncertain. This CDR3 has 15 amino acids. Germline V lookup: CDR1 WSHSY, CDR2 SAAADI. V lost 3 bases and J 0 bases, leaving 8 bases between the germline ends. CDR3 region: CASSDSGATNEKLFF. DNA of the CDR3: TGCGCCAGCAGTGACAGCGGGGCAACTAATGAAAAACTGTTTTTT.

The count of this clone is one. The chain is built from TRBV9 and TRBJ1-1, with a possible D match to TRBD1 (6 bases). V was shortened by 0 bases and J by 2 bases, with 14 bases between the two germline ends. The CDR3 is made up of 16 amino acids. Looked up from germline, CDR1 is SGDLS and CDR2 is YYNGEE. The CDR3 is CASSVGTGTLNTEAFF. The CDR3 coding sequence is TGTGCCAGCAGCGTAGGCACCGGGACACTAAACACTGAAGCTTTCTTT.

J is TRBJ2-3 and V is TRBV4-2, with 7 bases identical to TRBD2. Germline V gene lookup returns CDR1 LGHNA and CDR2 YNFKEQ. The CDR3 runs to 16 residues. The ends lost 4 bases at V and 2 bases at J; junction bases unmatched: 9. The CDR3 loop reads CASSRILALVTDTQYF. CDR3 nucleotide sequence: TGTGCCAGCAGCCGAATACTAGCGCTCGTCACAGATACGCAGTATTTT.

The chain uses TRBV30 and TRBJ2-7, with D perhaps being TRBD1 or TRBD2 (5 bases each). The germline gives CDR1 GTSNPN, CDR2 SVGIG (reference sequence). The CDR3 is 16 amino acids. Trimming stripped 2 bases from V and 1 base from J, with 18 bases between. The DNA of the CDR3 is TGTGCCTGGAGTCCCCCCCCGGGGCCCCGGTCCTACGAGCAGTACTTC. Protein sequence: CAWSPPPGPRSYEQYF. The full variable domain, rest sourced from reference TRBV30 and TRBJ2-7, is SQTIHQWPATLVQPVGSPLSLECTVEGTSNPNLYWYRQAAGRGLQLLFYSVGIGQISSEVPQNLSASRPQDRQFILSSKKLLLSDSGFYLCAWSPPPGPRSYEQYFGPGTRLTVT.

The chain uses TRBV11-2 and TRBJ2-1; possibly TRBD1 for D (5 bases). The germline V gene encodes CDR1 SGHAT and CDR2 FQNNGV. CDR3 length: 15 residues. V dropped 1 base and J dropped 8 bases, with 15 bases sitting between them. The CDR3 here is CASSLGGRVDDEQFF. In DNA, the CDR3 is TGTGCCAGCAGCTTAGGGGGCCGGGTAGACGATGAGCAGTTCTTC.

V gene TRBV29-1 combines with J gene TRBJ1-2, with D uncertain. The germline V gene has CDR1 SQVTM and CDR2 ANQGSEA. CDR3 size: 13 residues. V was clipped by 7 bases and J by 6 bases, with 18 bases between them. The CDR3 DNA is TGCAGCGCCGAAGAGGAACGAGGGAATGGCTACACCTTC. Protein product: CSAEEERGNGYTF. Using reference TRBV29-1 and TRBJ1-2 for the parts outside the CDR3, the full variable domain is SAVISQKPSRDICQRGTSLTIQCQVDSQVTMMFWYRQQPGQSLTLIATANQGSEATYESGFVIDKFPISRPNLTFSTLTVSNMSPEDSSIYLCSAEEERGNGYTFGSGTRLTVV.

The J gene is TRBJ1-1, the V gene TRBV9; D is undetermined. V shed 3 bases and J shed 7 bases, with 13 bases lying between them. Germline V gene lookup returns CDR1 SGDLS and CDR2 YYNGEE. This CDR3 has 13 amino acids. The CDR3 spells CASSDTVTSEAFF. CDR3 coding DNA: TGTGCCAGCAGCGATACAGTGACAAGTGAAGCTTTCTTT.

V usage is TRBV2 and J usage is TRBJ1-2; D gene unclear. The V end lost 3 bases, the J end lost 6 bases, and 14 bases lay between the germline ends. The CDR3 is 14 residues long. Germline V CDR1 and CDR2: SNHLY, FYNNEI. CDR3 residues: CASSDSGRLHGYTF. CDR3 nucleotide sequence: TGTGCCAGCAGTGACTCTGGACGACTTCATGGCTACACCTTC.

The V call is TRBV9, the J call TRBJ2-7; 9 bases are shared with TRBD1. V was clipped by 2 bases and J by 3 bases; unmatched bases: 9. There are 16 residues in the CDR3. Germline V lookup: CDR1 SGDLS, CDR2 YYNGEE. In DNA, the CDR3 is TGTGCCAGCAGCGTTCAACAGGGGGCCTCCTTCTACGAGCAGTACTTC. Translating gives CASSVQQGASFYEQYF.

This rearrangement joins TRBV28 to TRBJ1-5; maybe TRBD1 (5 bases). V dropped 6 bases and J dropped 3 bases, with 15 bases sitting between them. This CDR3 is 15 amino acids long. Germline assignment: CDR1 MDHEN and CDR2 SYDVKM. CDR3 in amino acids: CASSLTGTSNQPQHF. CDR3 in DNA: TGTGCCAGCAGCCTAACCGGGACCTCCAATCAGCCCCAGCATTTT.

The rearrangement joins TRBV11-1 to TRBJ1-2, with D perhaps matching TRBD1 (5 bases). The CDR3 contains 13 residues. Germline loops: CDR1 SGHAT, CDR2 FQDESV (reference sequence). V was shortened by 5 bases and J by 8 bases, with 15 bases between the two germline ends. CDR3 nucleotides: TGTGCCAGCAGCCCAGACAGAGAGAGGGGCTACACCTTC. The encoded protein is CASSPDRERGYTF.

This chain uses TRBV9 with TRBJ2-1; D is undetermined. Germline loops: CDR1 SGDLS, CDR2 YYNGEE. Trimming stripped 3 bases from V and 12 bases from J, with 13 bases between. The CDR3 is 12 amino acids. CDR3: CASSALLGGQFF. The CDR3 bases are TGTGCCAGCAGCGCGCTCCTCGGCGGGCAGTTCTTC.

The chain uses TRBV5-4 and TRBJ1-2; 12 bases match TRBD1. The CDR3 loop spans 15 amino acids. With 4 bases clipped from V and 4 bases from J, the junction kept 5 bases outside the gene matches. Germline CDR1 is SGHNT and CDR2 is YYREEE (reference sequence). DNA for the CDR3: TGTGCCAGCAGCATCGGGACAGGGGGCGTCTATGGCTACACCTTC. It is translated as CASSIGTGGVYGYTF.